What follows are 9 T cell receptor beta chains derived from one specimen sequenced in a study of early T cells in non-severe SARS-CoV-2 infection. One entry per CDR3 protein, called by TCRdb with MiXCR from the 5' RACE reads. This table holds around 26,000 distinct CDR3 sequences, 4% to 4.5% found once. The sample taken for sequencing was whole blood. These receptors all come from an adult who was a healthcare worker with PCR-confirmed SARS-CoV-2 infection or an uninfected control (not recorded which).

This clonotype was observed at least ten times. This chain links TRBV7-2 with TRBJ2-5, with 10 bases lining up with TRBD2. Germline V gene data show CDR1 as SGHTA and CDR2 as FQGNSA. J lost 7 bases, V lost 1 base, and 9 bases had no gene match. The CDR3 spans 16 residues. DNA of the CDR3: TGTGCCAGCAGCTTAGACAGCGGGAGGGCCAAGGGGACCCAGTACTTC. Translated: CASSLDSGRAKGTQYF. The full variable domain, its missing parts supplied by reference TRBV7-2 and TRBJ2-5, is GAGVSQSPSNKVTEKGKDVELRCDPISGHTALYWYRQSLGQGLEFLIYFQGNSAPDKSGLPSDRFSAERTGGSVSTLTIQRTQQEDSAVYLCASSLDSGRAKGTQYFGPGTRLLVL.

This clonotype was counted between two and nine times. At one end, the junction sequence differs from germline, possibly due to a read error. The gene calls are TRBV6-4 and TRBJ1-6; the D is unclear. This CDR3 region has 14 residues. Per the germline V gene, CDR1 is MRHNA and CDR2 is SNTAGT. The CDR3 here is CASSEQTYNSPPHF. Here the CDR3 DNA reads TGTGCCAGCAGTGAACAGACCTATAATTCACCCCCCCACTTT.

The chain couples TRBV5-5 to TRBJ2-1; no clear D gene. CDR3 length: 16 amino acids. V lost 1 base, J lost 2 bases, and 13 bases lay in between. In germline, CDR1 is SGHKS, CDR2 YYEKEE (reference sequence). The CDR3 region is CASSLFSGGPYNEQFF. The CDR3 bases are TGTGCCAGCAGCTTGTTTTCCGGCGGACCCTACAATGAGCAGTTCTTC.

In regard to this clonotype: A read error may be the cause here, since a much bigger clone is one base away. The genes are TRBV2 and TRBJ2-1; possible D gene TRBD2, 6 bases. Trimming pared 8 bases from V and 7 bases from J, leaving 15 bases between. Germline V CDR1 and CDR2: SNHLY, FYNNEI. The CDR3 loop spans 13 amino acids. The DNA for the CDR3 is TGTGCCAGCTGGGGAGGCGAGAATAATGAGCAGTTCTTC. It encodes CASWGGENNEQFF.

This clonotype was seen ten or more times. The genes are TRBV12-3 or TRBV12-4 and TRBJ2-7, with D tentatively TRBD2 (5 bases). Trimming pared 6 bases from V and 3 bases from J, leaving 15 bases between. This CDR3 spans 14 amino acids. This chain's CDR3 is CASSSGGIGYEQYF. CDR3 DNA: TGTGCCAGCAGCTCCGGAGGCATCGGCTACGAGCAGTACTTC.

V usage is TRBV7-2 and J usage is TRBJ2-3; D uncertain. From germline, CDR1 is SGHTA and CDR2 FQGNSA. The CDR3 spans 16 residues. Trimming pared 1 base from V and 1 base from J, leaving 12 bases between. DNA of the CDR3: TGTGCCAGCAGCTTAGGGAATGCCCCTCGCACAGATACGCAGTATTTT. It is translated as CASSLGNAPRTDTQYF.

There are many counts of this clonotype. This chain links TRBV7-9 with TRBJ2-5; 10 nucleotides agree with TRBD2. Trimming cost V 2 bases and J 5 bases; bases outside gene matches: 11. The CDR3 contains 17 residues. Germline CDR1 reads SEHNR; CDR2 reads FQNEAQ (reference sequence). CDR3 amino acids: CASSLRRSAGGNETQYF. CDR3 in DNA: TGTGCCAGCAGCTTAAGGCGCTCAGCGGGAGGGAATGAGACCCAGTACTTC.

Judged by abundance, this clonotype is medium-sized. This chain joins TRBV4-1 and TRBJ1-6; D is ambiguous. Germline CDR1 MGHRA, CDR2 YSYEKL. The CDR3 has 11 amino acids. Trimming cost V 1 base and J 15 bases, with 7 bases left between them. Here the CDR3 DNA reads TGCGCCAGCAGCCAAGGGGGATTCCTCCACTTT. Amino acids: CASSQGGFLHF.

This clonotype came up many times. This sequence joins TRBV29-1 and TRBJ2-7; 12 positions match TRBD1. V was pared by 1 base and J by 6 bases, with 7 bases of the junction left unmatched. There are 15 residues in the CDR3. Germline V lookup: CDR1 SQVTM, CDR2 ANQGSEA. DNA for the CDR3: TGCAGCGTTGAAGCCAGGGACAGGGGGCTCGGCGAGCAGTACTTC. It yields the protein CSVEARDRGLGEQYF.